These 20 T cell receptor beta chains originate from one sample sequenced in a study of blood T cell repertoires in COVID-19. The method was immunoSEQ multiplex PCR; TCRdb's version includes in-frame clones alone and lacks a portion of them. The repertoire holds 60,000 or so clones, with 90% as singletons. The specimen sequenced was peripheral blood. Receptor source: a man between 60 and 75 years old with active COVID-19.

This chain uses TRBV9 with TRBJ2-3, with D possibly TRBD2 on 7 matching bases. CDR1 SGDLS and CDR2 YYNGEE come from the germline V gene. V lost 6 bases to trimming and J lost 3 bases, with 23 bases between them. The CDR3 loop spans 17 amino acids. The CDR3 spells CASTRGGAPKVTDTQYF. The CDR3 DNA reads as TGTGCCAGCACCCGAGGGGGGGCACCTAAAGTTACAGATACGCAGTATTTT.

In its sample, this clone was seen a few times. CDR3 coding DNA: TGTGCCAGCAGTTTATTGTTCCAGGGAACCGGGGAGCTGTTTTTT. Translating it yields CASSLLFQGTGELFF. V is TRBV28 and J is TRBJ2-2; weak D call: TRBD1 (5 bases). The CDR3 length is 15 residues. CDR1 is MDHEN and CDR2 is SYDVKM in the germline V gene. V was shortened by 1 base and J by 5 bases, with 11 bases between the two germline ends.

The chain combines TRBV7-8 with TRBJ1-5; possibly TRBD1 for D (6 bases). Germline CDR1 SGHVS, CDR2 FQNEAQ. The V end was cut by 1 base, the J end by 1 base, with 17 bases between. The length of the CDR3 is 18 residues. The CDR3 sequence is CASSLVQGREESNQPQHF. CDR3 nucleotides: TGTGCCAGCAGCTTAGTTCAGGGGAGAGAAGAGAGCAATCAGCCCCAGCATTTT. The whole variable domain, remainder taken from reference TRBV7-8 and TRBJ1-5, is GAGVSQSPRYKVAKRGQDVALRCDPISGHVSLFWYQQALGQGPEFLTYFQNEAQLDKSGLPSDRFFAERPEGSVSTLKIQRTQQEDSAVYLCASSLVQGREESNQPQHFGDGTRLSIL.

The chain links TRBV7-9 to TRBJ1-2; 7 bases line up with TRBD1. V shed 1 base and J 8 bases; nucleotides not matched to a gene: 7. Germline V gene sequence: CDR1 SEHNR, CDR2 FQNEAQ (reference sequence). The length of the CDR3 is 14 residues. CDR3 loop: CASSLVGTVGGYTF. In nucleotides, the CDR3 is TGTGCCAGCAGCTTAGTAGGGACAGTAGGAGGCTACACCTTC.

The chain couples TRBV19 to TRBJ2-1; possible D gene TRBD2, 5 bases. Trimming stripped 9 bases from V and 8 bases from J, with 14 bases between. There are 12 residues in the CDR3. The germline V gene encodes CDR1 LNHDA and CDR2 SQIVND (reference sequence). The CDR3 sequence is CARALTRDEQFF. For the CDR3, the DNA is TGTGCCAGGGCCTTAACGCGGGATGAGCAGTTCTTC.

CDR3 DNA sequence: TGTGCCAGCAGCCAATTGCGCGGGGGGGCCTCTGAGCAGTTCTTC. Translating it yields CASSQLRGGASEQFF. V and J are TRBV3-1 (or the pseudogene TRBV3-2) and TRBJ2-1, with TRBD2 matching 9 bases. From germline, CDR1 is LGHDT and CDR2 YNNKEL (reference sequence). The CDR3 totals 15 residues. V lost 2 bases and J lost 9; bases outside the gene matches: 8.

V and J are TRBV5-1 and TRBJ2-2; TRBD2 aligns across 7 bases. This CDR3 has 14 amino acids. Germline V lookup: CDR1 SGHRS, CDR2 YFSETQ. With V trimmed by 7 bases and J by 4 bases, 7 bases remained unmatched. CDR3 DNA sequence: TGCGCCAGCGGGAGGGAGGGTGGCACCGGGGAGCTGTTTTTT. Its translation: CASGREGGTGELFF.

The chain employs TRBV6-6 and TRBJ2-7; tentatively, D is TRBD2 (5 bases). This CDR3 is 14 amino acids long. Per the germline V gene, CDR1 is MNHNY and CDR2 is SVGAGI (reference sequence). Trimming shortened V by 7 bases and J by 4 bases, and 17 bases separated the two germline ends. CDR3 sequence (DNA): TGTGCCAGCACCAGGCTCCGGGATACGTACGAGCAGTACTTC. Translating it yields CASTRLRDTYEQYF.

The CDR3 DNA reads as TGTGCCAGCAGTTTGGACGGGGGGCCGACCTACGAGCAGTACTTC. This codes for CASSLDGGPTYEQYF. The chain joins TRBV28 to TRBJ2-7, with D maybe TRBD2 (7 bases). The CDR3 contains 15 residues. Germline assignment: CDR1 MDHEN and CDR2 SYDVKM. Trimming pared 3 bases from V and 2 bases from J, leaving 14 bases between.

The V gene is TRBV7-2, the J gene TRBJ2-5; a weak D match, TRBD1 (6 bases). V shed 7 bases and J shed 2 bases, with 20 bases lying between them. The CDR3 runs to 16 residues. Germline values: CDR1 SGHTA, CDR2 FQGNSA. This CDR3 reads CASTPSQGWRQETQYF. The CDR3 DNA reads TGTGCCAGCACCCCCTCCCAGGGGTGGAGGCAAGAGACCCAGTACTTC.

The chain carries TRBV7-2 and TRBJ2-5; 7 nucleotides agree with TRBD1. J lost 4 bases, V lost 5 bases, and 10 bases had no gene match. The CDR3 is 15 residues long. Per the germline V gene, CDR1 is SGHTA and CDR2 is FQGNSA. In DNA form, the CDR3 reads TGTGCCAGCAGCCCGACAGGGATTGGTCGAGAGACCCAGTACTTC. Amino acids: CASSPTGIGRETQYF.

The chain is built from TRBV5-1 and TRBJ2-5; 8 bases agree with TRBD2. V lost 0 bases, J lost 5 bases, and 9 bases stayed unmatched. This CDR3 region has 16 residues. The germline V gene has CDR1 SGHRS and CDR2 YFSETQ. The chain's CDR3 is CASSLGPGLGLETQYF. CDR3 nucleotide sequence: TGCGCCAGCAGCTTGGGACCGGGACTAGGGTTGGAGACCCAGTACTTC.

The chain carries TRBV28 and TRBJ1-1; D is undetermined. The germline V and J ends were trimmed by 5 bases and 5 bases, with 9 bases remaining between them. Germline V lookup: CDR1 MDHEN, CDR2 SYDVKM. This CDR3 spans 12 amino acids. CDR3 residues: CASSPPGTEAFF. The CDR3 region has the DNA TGTGCCAGCAGTCCACCGGGTACTGAAGCTTTCTTT. Looking up the rest from reference TRBV28 and TRBJ1-1 gives the full variable domain: DVKVTQSSRYLVKRTGEKVFLECVQDMDHENMFWYRQDPGLGLRLIYFSYDVKMKEKGDIPEGYSVSREKKERFSLILESASTNQTSMYLCASSPPGTEAFFGQGTRLTVV.

The rearrangement uses TRBV13 and TRBJ2-4; D not certain. CDR1 and CDR2 (germline): PRHDT, FYEKMQ (reference sequence). The ends were cut back, 4 bases at V and 6 bases at J, with 4 bases in the middle. The CDR3 is made up of 11 amino acids. The CDR3 DNA sequence: TGTGCCAGCAGCTCGCGAAACATTCAGTACTTC. Translated: CASSSRNIQYF.

CDR3 amino acids: CASSPGEGERAKNIQYF. The CDR3 DNA reads as TGTGCCAGCAGCCCCGGCGAAGGGGAACGCGCCAAAAACATTCAGTACTTC. The rearrangement joins TRBV14 to TRBJ2-4; a weak D match, TRBD1 (5 bases). Germline assignment: CDR1 SGHDN and CDR2 FVKESK. V gave up 4 bases and J gave up 1 base, with 17 bases separating them. The CDR3 is made up of 17 amino acids.

The genes are TRBV28 and TRBJ2-1; D is unresolved. The CDR3 spans 14 residues. V was shortened by 5 bases and J by 9 bases, with 17 bases between the two germline ends. Germline V gene lookup returns CDR1 MDHEN and CDR2 SYDVKM. The CDR3 is CASSPIPSRGEQFF. The CDR3 DNA reads TGTGCCAGCAGTCCCATTCCCAGTAGAGGTGAGCAGTTCTTC.

This rearrangement joins TRBV19 to TRBJ2-7; D perhaps matches TRBD2 (6 bases). The CDR3 loop spans 13 amino acids. The V end lost 3 bases, the J end lost 6 bases, and 12 bases lay between the germline ends. Germline V gene lookup returns CDR1 LNHDA and CDR2 SQIVND (reference sequence). CDR3 in DNA: TGTGCCAGTAGTATTAGGGACTTGAGCGAGCAGTACTTC. The encoded protein is CASSIRDLSEQYF.

CDR3 DNA: TGTGCCAGCAGCTTAGTTGGGACAGGCAAACACCCGTGGAGGGAGACCCAGTACTTC. As protein: CASSLVGTGKHPWRETQYF. The rearrangement uses TRBV7-9 and TRBJ2-5; TRBD1 matches at 8 bases. Trimming removed 1 base from V and 5 bases from J; junction bases left unmatched: 18. The CDR3 runs to 19 residues. Germline CDR1 is SEHNR and CDR2 is FQNEAQ (reference sequence).

The CDR3 nucleotides read TGTGCCAGCACCCAACTAGCGGGAGTGAAGACCGGGGAGCTGTTTTTT. Its translation: CASTQLAGVKTGELFF. The chain is built from TRBV27 and TRBJ2-2; 11 bases fit TRBD2. The V gene end was trimmed by 7 bases and the J gene end by 5 bases; junction bases not matched to a gene: 9. The CDR3 is made up of 16 amino acids. Looked up from germline, CDR1 is MNHEY and CDR2 is SMNVEV (reference sequence).

This rearrangement joins TRBV19 to TRBJ1-4; a weak D match, TRBD1 (5 bases). Trimming left V 7 bases short and J 1 base short, with 13 bases between. Looked up from germline, CDR1 is LNHDA and CDR2 is SQIVND (reference sequence). The CDR3 covers 15 residues. The CDR3 DNA reads as TGTGCCAGTACCGCACCGGGACTAACTAATGAAAAACTGTTTTTT. Translated, it gives CASTAPGLTNEKLFF.